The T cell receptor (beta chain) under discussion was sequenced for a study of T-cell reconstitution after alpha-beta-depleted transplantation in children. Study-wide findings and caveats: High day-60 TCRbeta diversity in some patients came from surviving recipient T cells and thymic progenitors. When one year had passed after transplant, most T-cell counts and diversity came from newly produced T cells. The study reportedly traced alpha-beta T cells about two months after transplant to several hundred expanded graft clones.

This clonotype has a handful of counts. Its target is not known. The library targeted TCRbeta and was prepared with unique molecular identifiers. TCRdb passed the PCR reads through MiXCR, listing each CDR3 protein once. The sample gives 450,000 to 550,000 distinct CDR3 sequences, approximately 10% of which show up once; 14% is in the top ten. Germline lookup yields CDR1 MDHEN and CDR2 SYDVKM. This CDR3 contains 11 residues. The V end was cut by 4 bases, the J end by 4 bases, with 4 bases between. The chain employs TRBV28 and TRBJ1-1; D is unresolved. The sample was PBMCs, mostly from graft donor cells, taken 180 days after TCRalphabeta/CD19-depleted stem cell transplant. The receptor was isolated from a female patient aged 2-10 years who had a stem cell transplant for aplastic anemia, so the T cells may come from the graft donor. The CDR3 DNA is TGTGCCAGCAGTTCGACCACTGAAGCTTTCTTT. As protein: CASSSTTEAFF. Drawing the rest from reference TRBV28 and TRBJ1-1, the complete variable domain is DVKVTQSSRYLVKRTGEKVFLECVQDMDHENMFWYRQDPGLGLRLIYFSYDVKMKEKGDIPEGYSVSREKKERFSLILESASTNQTSMYLCASSSTTEAFFGQGTRLTVV.